This T cell receptor beta chain was observed in a study of CD8 T cells in Susac syndrome. RNA totalling roughly 0.45 to 1 ug underwent reverse transcription with random hexamers. MiXCR, run by TCRdb on the immunoSEQ multiplex PCR reads, gives a single entry per CDR3 protein. The table records 150,000 to 200,000 distinct CDR3 sequences, 80% to 95% of them present only once. The length of the CDR3 is 16 residues. The V gene's germline CDR1 is KGHSH and CDR2 LQKENI. Trimming pared 6 bases from V and 1 base from J, leaving 15 bases between. Sequenced material: CD4+ T cells from PBMCs. This TCR was sampled from a human donor in good health. This chain connects TRBV18 to TRBJ2-2; no clear D gene. For the CDR3, the DNA is TGTGCCAGCTCCGAGGACGACTTCATGAACACCGGGGAGCTGTTTTTT. Translating it yields CASSEDDFMNTGELFF. The full variable domain, in which reference TRBV18 and TRBJ2-2 provide the parts outside the CDR3, is NAGVMQNPRHLVRRRGQEARLRCSPMKGHSHVYWYRQLPEEGLKFMVYLQKENIIDESGMPKERFSAEFPKEGPSILRIQQVVRGDSAAYFCASSEDDFMNTGELFFGEGSRLTVL.